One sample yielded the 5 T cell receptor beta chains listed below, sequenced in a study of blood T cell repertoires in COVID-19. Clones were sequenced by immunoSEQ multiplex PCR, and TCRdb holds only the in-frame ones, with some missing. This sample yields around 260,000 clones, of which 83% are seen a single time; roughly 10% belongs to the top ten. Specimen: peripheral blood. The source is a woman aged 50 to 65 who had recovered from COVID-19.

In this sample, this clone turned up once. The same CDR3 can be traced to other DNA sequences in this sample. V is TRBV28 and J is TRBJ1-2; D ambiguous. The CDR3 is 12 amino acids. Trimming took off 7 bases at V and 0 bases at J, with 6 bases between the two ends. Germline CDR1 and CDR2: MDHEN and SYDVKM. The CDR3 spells CASTGTNYGYTF. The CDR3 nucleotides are TGTGCCAGCACGGGGACTAACTATGGCTACACCTTC.

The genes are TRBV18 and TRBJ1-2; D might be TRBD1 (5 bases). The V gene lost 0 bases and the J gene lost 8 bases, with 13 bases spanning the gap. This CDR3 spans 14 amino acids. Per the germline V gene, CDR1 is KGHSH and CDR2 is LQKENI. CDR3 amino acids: CASSPPWTRQGYTF. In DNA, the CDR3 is TGTGCCAGCTCACCACCGTGGACACGGCAAGGCTACACCTTC.

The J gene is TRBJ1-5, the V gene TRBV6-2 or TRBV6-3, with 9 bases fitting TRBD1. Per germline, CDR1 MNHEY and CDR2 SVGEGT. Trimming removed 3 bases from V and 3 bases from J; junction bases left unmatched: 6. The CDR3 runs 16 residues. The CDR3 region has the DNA TGTGCCAGCAGTTATTCCGGGACAGGGAACAATCAGCCCCAGCATTTT. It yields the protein CASSYSGTGNNQPQHF.

CDR3 coding DNA: TGTGCCAGCAGCAGGTCCGGGACAGATACGAAACTGTTTTTT. Amino acid sequence: CASSRSGTDTKLFF. This sequence joins TRBV6-5 and TRBJ1-4, with 7 bases aligning to TRBD1. Germline assignment: CDR1 MNHEY and CDR2 SVGAGI. J lost 11 bases, V lost 6 bases, and 12 bases had no gene match. The CDR3 contains 14 residues.

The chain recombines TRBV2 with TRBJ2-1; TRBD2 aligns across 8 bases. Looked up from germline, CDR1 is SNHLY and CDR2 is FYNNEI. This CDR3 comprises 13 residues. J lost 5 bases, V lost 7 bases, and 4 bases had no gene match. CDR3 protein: CASKTGGDNEQFF. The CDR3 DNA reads TGTGCCAGCAAAACGGGGGGGGACAATGAGCAGTTCTTC.